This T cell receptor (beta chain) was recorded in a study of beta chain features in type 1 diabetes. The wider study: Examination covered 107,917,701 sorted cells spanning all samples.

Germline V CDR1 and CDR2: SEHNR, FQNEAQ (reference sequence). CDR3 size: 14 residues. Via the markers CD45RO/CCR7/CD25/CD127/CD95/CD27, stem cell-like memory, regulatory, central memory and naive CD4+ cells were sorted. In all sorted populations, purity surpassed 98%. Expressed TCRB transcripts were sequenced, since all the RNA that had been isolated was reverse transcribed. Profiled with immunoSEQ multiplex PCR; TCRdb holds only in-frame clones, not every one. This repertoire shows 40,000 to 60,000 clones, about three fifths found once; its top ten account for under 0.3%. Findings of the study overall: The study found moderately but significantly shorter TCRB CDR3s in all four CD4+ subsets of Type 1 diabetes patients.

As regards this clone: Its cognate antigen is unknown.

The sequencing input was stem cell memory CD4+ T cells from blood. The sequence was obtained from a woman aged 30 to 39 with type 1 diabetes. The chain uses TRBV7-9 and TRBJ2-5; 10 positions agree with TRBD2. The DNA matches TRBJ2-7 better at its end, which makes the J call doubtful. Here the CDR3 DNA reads TGTGCCAGCAGCAGGACTAGCGGAGACTACGAGCAGTACTTC. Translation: CASSRTSGDYEQYF.